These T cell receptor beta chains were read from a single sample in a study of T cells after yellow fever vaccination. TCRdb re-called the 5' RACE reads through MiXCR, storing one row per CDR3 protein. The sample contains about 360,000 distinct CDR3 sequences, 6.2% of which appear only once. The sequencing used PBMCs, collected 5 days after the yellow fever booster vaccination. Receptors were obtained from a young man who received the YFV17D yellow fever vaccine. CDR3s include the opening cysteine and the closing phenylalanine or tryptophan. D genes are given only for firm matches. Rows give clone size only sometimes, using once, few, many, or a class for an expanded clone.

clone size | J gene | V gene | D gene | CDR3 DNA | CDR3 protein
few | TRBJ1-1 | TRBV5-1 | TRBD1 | TGCGCCAGCAGCTTGGGGCAGGGGGCCCCGAACACTGAAGCTTTCTTT | CASSLGQGAPNTEAFF
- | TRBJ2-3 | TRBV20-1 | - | TGCAGTGCTCCGGACTTCACAGATACGCAGTATTTT | CSAPDFTDTQYF
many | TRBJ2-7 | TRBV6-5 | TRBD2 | TGTGCCAGCAGTTACTCTGCTAGCGGGAACGAGCAGTACTTC | CASSYSASGNEQYF
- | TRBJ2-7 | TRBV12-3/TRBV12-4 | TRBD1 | TGTGCCAGCAGTCTAAGACAGGGGCCGGGGTACGAGCAGTACTTC | CASSLRQGPGYEQYF
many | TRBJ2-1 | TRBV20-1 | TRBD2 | TGCAGTGCTAGAGTCCTAGCGGGAGGCTCCTACAATGAGCAGTTCTTC | CSARVLAGGSYNEQFF
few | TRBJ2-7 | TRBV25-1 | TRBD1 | TGTGCCAGCAGTGGATCGTCCGGGACAGGCGCCTACGAGCAGTACTTC | CASSGSSGTGAYEQYF
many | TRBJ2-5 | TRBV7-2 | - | TGTGCCAGCAGCTTAAGGGTCTCAGAGACCCAGTACTTC | CASSLRVSETQYF
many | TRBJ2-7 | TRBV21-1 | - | TGTGCCAGCATTCTCTCAGGGAACGAGCAGTACTTC | CASILSGNEQYF
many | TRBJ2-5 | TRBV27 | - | TGTGCGACCCACGGTCCGAGGGAGACCCAGTACTTC | CATHGPRETQYF
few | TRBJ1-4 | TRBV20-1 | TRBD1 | TGCAGTGCGACAACCCGGGACAGGGGTGAAAAACTGTTTTTT | CSATTRDRGEKLFF
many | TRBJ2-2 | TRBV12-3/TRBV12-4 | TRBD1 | TGTGCCAGCAGTTTCGGACAGGGGTGGGCCGGGGAGCTGTTTTTT | CASSFGQGWAGELFF
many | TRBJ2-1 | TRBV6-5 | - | TGTGCCAGCAGTTACTCGATGTCTAGATTCCCCGCCAATGAGCAGTTCTTC | CASSYSMSRFPANEQFF
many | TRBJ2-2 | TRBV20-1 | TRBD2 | TGCAGTGCTCGCAGCGGGACGAACACCGGGGAGCTGTTTTTT | CSARSGTNTGELFF
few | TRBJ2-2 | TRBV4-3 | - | TGCGCCAGCAGCCAAATCAGCGAGGGTCGCGGGGAGCTGTTTTTT | CASSQISEGRGELFF
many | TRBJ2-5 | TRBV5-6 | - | TGTGCCAGCACCTGGGGATACCAAGAGACCCAGTACTTC | CASTWGYQETQYF
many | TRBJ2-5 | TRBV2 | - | TGTGCCAGCAGTGACAACAGGGATTCTGAGACCCAGTACTTC | CASSDNRDSETQYF
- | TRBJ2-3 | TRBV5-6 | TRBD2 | TGTGCCAGCAGCTTGATCGGGAGGCGGACAGATACGCAGTATTTT | CASSLIGRRTDTQYF
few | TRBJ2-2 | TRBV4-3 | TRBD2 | TGCGCCAGCAGCCAAGAGCCCGGGACTAGGCTCACCGGGGAGCTGTTTTTT | CASSQEPGTRLTGELFF
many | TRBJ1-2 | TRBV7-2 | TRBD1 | TGTGCCAGCAGCCAAGGACAGGGCTATGGCTACACCTTC | CASSQGQGYGYTF
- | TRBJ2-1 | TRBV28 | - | TGTGCCAGCAGTTATCCAGGGGGGTACGATGAGCAGTTCTTC | CASSYPGGYDEQFF
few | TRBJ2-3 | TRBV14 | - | TGTGCCAGCAGCCCTTTCTCGGCGACAGATACGCAGTATTTT | CASSPFSATDTQYF
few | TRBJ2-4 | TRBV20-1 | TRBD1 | TGCAGTGCTAGCGTCCCGGGACAGGCCCTAGCCAAAAACATTCAGTACTTC | CSASVPGQALAKNIQYF
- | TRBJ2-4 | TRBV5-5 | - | TGTGCCAGCAGTCCAGACGGGGCGGGAAACATTCAGTACTTC | CASSPDGAGNIQYF
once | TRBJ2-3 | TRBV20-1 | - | TGCAGTGCTAGCGACCCTAGCACAGATACGCAGTATTTT | CSASDPSTDTQYF